These 30 T cell receptor beta chains share one sample of origin, sequenced in a study of blood T cells in healthy people across ages. Sample-barcoded 5' priming and a J-beta primer mix drove a second PCR of about 6 to 11 cycles. MiXCR was run by TCRdb on the 5' RACE reads, yielding one entry per CDR3 protein. The repertoire includes over a million distinct CDR3 sequences, approximately 42% of them detected once, and 4% sits in the top ten. The sample consisted of blood. The source is a woman aged 18-30 years in good health.

This clonotype was found a few times. The chain links TRBV2 to TRBJ1-2; D is undetermined. This CDR3 has 16 residues. The V gene's germline CDR1 is SNHLY and CDR2 FYNNEI. The V and J ends lost 0 bases and 0 bases respectively, with 11 bases between them. In DNA form, the CDR3 reads TGTGCCAGCAGTGAAGCGACGTGGGGAACTAACTATGGCTACACCTTC. This codes for CASSEATWGTNYGYTF.

This sequence joins TRBV7-6 and TRBJ2-7, with 9 bases aligning to TRBD1. Germline V gene lookup returns CDR1 SGHVS and CDR2 FNYEAQ. The CDR3 is 15 residues long. With 4 bases clipped from V and 5 bases from J, the junction kept 9 bases outside the gene matches. The CDR3 here is CASSSRQGVSNEQYF. The CDR3 nucleotides are TGTGCCAGCAGCTCTCGACAGGGGGTCTCGAACGAGCAGTACTTC. The full variable domain, rest sourced from reference TRBV7-6 and TRBJ2-7, is GAGVSQSPRYKVTKRGQDVALRCDPISGHVSLYWYRQALGQGPEFLTYFNYEAQQDKSGLPNDRFSAERPEGSISTLTIQRTEQRDSAMYRCASSSRQGVSNEQYFGPGTRLTVT.

This clonotype was counted a few times. This chain joins TRBV18 and TRBJ2-5; no clear D gene. This CDR3 is 14 amino acids long. Looked up from germline, CDR1 is KGHSH and CDR2 is LQKENI. V was shortened by 3 bases and J by 2 bases, with 10 bases between the two germline ends. The CDR3 spells CASSPSVRQETQYF. The DNA for the CDR3 is TGTGCCAGCTCACCTTCAGTCCGTCAAGAGACCCAGTACTTC.

CDR3 protein: CSVEEGLAGNEQFF. CDR3 DNA sequence: TGCAGCGTTGAAGAGGGGCTAGCGGGGAATGAGCAGTTCTTC. The chain recombines TRBV29-1 with TRBJ2-1; TRBD2 matches 9 bases. The CDR3 covers 14 residues. The germline V gene has CDR1 SQVTM and CDR2 ANQGSEA. V trimming: 0 bases; J trimming: 7 bases; junction bases outside the gene matches: 4.

V and J are TRBV7-9 and TRBJ2-1; D may be TRBD1 (5 bases). Near its end, the DNA agrees better with TRBJ2-7, so the J call may be wrong. The CDR3 length is 15 residues. CDR1 SEHNR and CDR2 FQNEAQ come from the germline V gene (reference sequence). The CDR3 nucleotides read TGTGCCAGCAGCTTAGCGCAGGGCAGCCAGAGGAAGCAGTACTTC. It specifies CASSLAQGSQRKQYF.

This clonotype was recorded a few times. The CDR3 DNA follows: TGTGCCAGCAGCCAAAGGGAGAGAACGGGAGGCTTTGGGGCCAACGTCCTGACTTTC. Amino acid sequence: CASSQRERTGGFGANVLTF. This chain joins TRBV3-1 and TRBJ2-6, with 7 nucleotides matching TRBD2. Per germline, CDR1 LGHDT and CDR2 YNNKEL (reference sequence). This CDR3 region has 19 residues. V lost 2 bases and J lost 3; bases outside the gene matches: 13. The complete variable domain, with remaining parts taken from reference TRBV3-1 and TRBJ2-6, reads DTAVSQTPKYLVTQMGNDKSIKCEQNLGHDTMYWYKQDSKKFLKIMFSYNNKELIINETVPNRFSPKSPDKAHLNLHINSLELGDSAVYFCASSQRERTGGFGANVLTFGAGSRLTVL.

The V call is TRBV2, the J call TRBJ1-5, with 10 nucleotides matching TRBD1. The germline CDR1 and CDR2 sequences are SNHLY and FYNNEI. V lost 10 bases and J lost 7; bases outside the gene matches: 13. This CDR3 has 15 residues. The CDR3 DNA follows: TGTGCCAACAGGATGGGACAGGGGAAATGGCAGCCCCAGCATTTT. The encoded protein is CANRMGQGKWQPQHF.

V is TRBV9 and J is TRBJ2-7; D gene ambiguous. V gave up 0 bases and J gave up 4 bases, with 11 bases separating them. Germline loops: CDR1 SGDLS, CDR2 YYNGEE. The CDR3 covers 14 residues. CDR3 bases: TGTGCCAGCAGCGTAGGGGTAAAGAAGTACGAGCAGTACTTC. Translation: CASSVGVKKYEQYF.

V is TRBV20-1 and J is TRBJ2-1; the D gene could be TRBD1 or TRBD2 (5 bases each). Germline CDR1 DFQATT, CDR2 SNEGSKA (reference sequence). CDR3 length: 16 residues. Trimming shortened V by 0 bases and J by 3 bases, and 15 bases separated the two germline ends. CDR3 protein: CSARETLGANYNEQFF. The CDR3 bases are TGCAGTGCTAGAGAAACCCTCGGGGCTAACTACAATGAGCAGTTCTTC.

This clonotype has a handful of counts. The gene calls are TRBV4-1 and TRBJ2-7; 8 bases are a match to TRBD2. This CDR3 is built from 17 residues. Germline values: CDR1 MGHRA, CDR2 YSYEKL. Trimming cost V 2 bases and J 0 bases; bases outside gene matches: 9. The CDR3, as DNA: TGCGCCAGCAGCCAAAGTACCGGGACTAGAAGCTCCTACGAGCAGTACTTC. It yields the protein CASSQSTGTRSSYEQYF.

Points on this clonotype: One end of the junction is discordant with germline, which a read error may explain. This chain connects TRBV11-1 to TRBJ1-2; no reliable D call. The CDR3 consists of 12 residues. The germline V gene has CDR1 SGHAT and CDR2 FQDESV (reference sequence). CDR3 loop: CTSSSGLYGYTF. In DNA form, the CDR3 reads TGTACCAGCAGCTCTGGATTGTATGGCTACACCTTC.

The chain recombines TRBV7-6 with TRBJ2-5; TRBD1 matches at 8 bases. The CDR3 length is 15 residues. The trim removed 5 bases at V and 5 bases at J, leaving 10 bases unmatched. From germline, CDR1 is SGHVS and CDR2 FNYEAQ. CDR3 protein: CASSIQGQVSETQYF. Written as DNA, the CDR3 is TGTGCCAGCAGCATACAGGGACAGGTGTCTGAGACCCAGTACTTC.

This clonotype was detected a few times. The gene calls are TRBV20-1 and TRBJ2-1; 10 bases line up with TRBD2. Germline V gene sequence: CDR1 DFQATT, CDR2 SNEGSKA (reference sequence). The length of the CDR3 is 14 residues. Unmatched junction bases numbered 5, after V lost 5 bases and J lost 4 bases. CDR3 DNA: TGCAGTGCTTTTCGGACTAGCGGATACAATGAGCAGTTCTTC. The encoded protein is CSAFRTSGYNEQFF.

This clonotype was seen at least ten times. The chain uses TRBV6-5 and TRBJ2-7; D remains ambiguous. From germline, CDR1 is MNHEY and CDR2 SVGAGI. The CDR3 runs to 13 residues. V lost 4 bases, J lost 0 bases, and 7 bases lay in between. The CDR3 here is CASSWGSSYEQYF. In nucleotides, the CDR3 is TGTGCCAGCAGTTGGGGTTCCTCCTACGAGCAGTACTTC.

The V gene is TRBV10-3, the J gene TRBJ2-3; no firm D call. The CDR3 consists of 12 residues. Germline CDR1 is ENHRY and CDR2 is SYGVKD. Trimming cost V 0 bases and J 14 bases, with 12 bases left between them. CDR3 amino acids: CAISESGGGRYF. DNA for the CDR3: TGTGCCATCAGTGAGTCGGGCGGTGGGCGGTATTTT.

The genes are TRBV29-1 and TRBJ2-3; 9 positions agree with TRBD2. With 4 bases clipped from V and 7 bases from J, the junction kept 12 bases outside the gene matches. The CDR3 is made up of 15 amino acids. Germline V lookup: CDR1 SQVTM, CDR2 ANQGSEA. The CDR3 sequence is CSVVRGGREHYTQYF. The DNA for the CDR3 is TGCAGCGTTGTGCGGGGGGGGCGGGAGCATTATACGCAGTATTTT.

This clonotype was found a few times. The chain combines TRBV20-1 with TRBJ2-1; 9 nucleotides agree with TRBD2. The CDR3 sequence is 14 residues long. The ends lost 6 bases at V and 3 bases at J; junction bases unmatched: 6. Germline lookup yields CDR1 DFQATT and CDR2 SNEGSKA (reference sequence). CDR3: CSAISGRDYNEQFF. CDR3 nucleotides: TGCAGTGCCATTAGCGGGAGAGACTACAATGAGCAGTTCTTC.

This clonotype has more than one count but fewer than ten. The chain links TRBV5-1 to TRBJ1-1; no clear D gene. Germline loops: CDR1 SGHRS, CDR2 YFSETQ. CDR3 length equals 9 residues. Trimming left V 6 bases short and J 10 bases short, with 7 bases between. CDR3 DNA: TGCGCCAGCACGTCCTCAGCTTTCTTT. Its translation is CASTSSAFF.

This clonotype was picked up a small number of times. This chain uses TRBV4-1 with TRBJ2-3, with 10 bases identical to TRBD1. The CDR3 consists of 16 residues. Germline V gives CDR1 MGHRA, CDR2 YSYEKL. The V gene end was trimmed by 4 bases and the J gene end by 3 bases; junction bases not matched to a gene: 7. DNA of the CDR3: TGCGCCAGCAGCCCGAGGGGGGACAGGGGAACAGATACGCAGTATTTT. Translation: CASSPRGDRGTDTQYF.

The sample holds many counts of this clonotype. The J gene is TRBJ2-3, the V gene TRBV12-3 or TRBV12-4, with TRBD2 matching over 10 bases. The CDR3 spans 15 residues. The trim removed 6 bases at V and 5 bases at J, leaving 8 bases unmatched. The CDR3 bases are TGTGCCAGCAGCACGCTAGCGGGGGTGGGAGATACGCAGTATTTT. This gives the protein CASSTLAGVGDTQYF.

This chain links TRBV11-2 with TRBJ2-3; tentatively, D is TRBD1 (7 bases). In germline, CDR1 is SGHAT, CDR2 FQNNGV. CDR3 length: 15 amino acids. Trimming removed 4 bases from V and 2 bases from J, with 13 bases in between. The CDR3 region has the DNA TGTGCCAGCAGCTCCTCAGGGGGACTCACAGATACGCAGTATTTT. Encoded protein: CASSSSGGLTDTQYF.

The chain carries TRBV6-2 or TRBV6-3 and TRBJ2-7, with 7 bases that match TRBD1. CDR3 length equals 18 residues. Looked up from germline, CDR1 is MNHEY and CDR2 is SVGEGT. With V trimmed by 2 bases and J by 3 bases, 16 bases remained unmatched. CDR3 sequence (DNA): TGTGCCAGCAGTTACCTCCGATCCAGCACGGGACAGCGCTACGAGCAGTACTTC. Its protein product is CASSYLRSSTGQRYEQYF.

The chain is built from TRBV5-1 and TRBJ1-2; the D gene is possibly TRBD1 (5 bases). Germline V gene lookup returns CDR1 SGHRS and CDR2 YFSETQ. CDR3 length: 14 residues. Trimming left V 0 bases short and J 8 bases short, with 14 bases between. CDR3 DNA sequence: TGCGCCAGCAGCTTGGAGCAGACGGGGGGAGGCTACACCTTC. The encoded protein is CASSLEQTGGGYTF.

In its sample, this clonotype was seen a few times. A much more abundant neighbour one base away suggests this may be a read error. The genes are TRBV6-2 or TRBV6-3 and TRBJ2-1, with 12 positions matching TRBD2. This CDR3 region has 15 residues. Germline lookup yields CDR1 MNHEY and CDR2 SVGEGT. V dropped 2 bases and J dropped 4; count of bases not matched to a gene: 0. CDR3 nucleotide sequence: TGTGCCAGCAGTTACACTAGCGGGGGGTACAATGAGCAGTTCTTC. Translation: CASSYTSGGYNEQFF.

J is TRBJ2-5 and V is TRBV12-5, with a weak D call TRBD1 (6 bases). V was pared by 6 bases and J by 11 bases, with 16 bases between. Germline CDR1 and CDR2: LGHNT and FRNRAP. CDR3 size: 12 residues. The CDR3 DNA reads as TGTGCTAGTGGCCCACAGGGTAATAAGCAGTACTTC. This codes for CASGPQGNKQYF.

This clonotype has only one observation. The V call is TRBV28, the J call TRBJ2-1; TRBD2 matches 13 bases. Germline lookup yields CDR1 MDHEN and CDR2 SYDVKM. J lost 0 bases, V lost 4 bases, and 9 bases had no gene match. CDR3 length: 19 residues. CDR3 DNA: TGTGCCAGCAGTTCGAAGGGACTAGCGGGAAGAAGCTCCTACAATGAGCAGTTCTTC. The encoded protein is CASSSKGLAGRSSYNEQFF.

This chain links TRBV3-1 with TRBJ2-4; TRBD1 aligns across 7 bases. The better agreement between TRBJ2-7 and the DNA end casts doubt on the J call. Germline V gene lookup returns CDR1 LGHDT and CDR2 YNNKEL (reference sequence). This CDR3 has 17 residues. CDR3 nucleotides: TGTGCCAGCAGCCAAGATCGTGACAGGGAAACGCCATACGAGCAGTACTTC. As protein: CASSQDRDRETPYEQYF.

The chain joins TRBV9 to TRBJ2-1; D call uncertain. This CDR3 has 16 residues. V was shortened by 3 bases and J by 3 bases, with 16 bases between the two germline ends. The V gene's germline CDR1 is SGDLS and CDR2 YYNGEE. CDR3 region: CASSGNFSRVYNEQFF. In nucleotides, the CDR3 is TGTGCCAGCAGCGGGAACTTCAGTCGAGTCTACAATGAGCAGTTCTTC.

The sample holds a few counts of this clonotype. The chain has TRBV11-1 and TRBJ1-1; D unresolved. This CDR3 region has 14 residues. Trimming pared 4 bases from V and 4 bases from J, leaving 13 bases between. Germline CDR1 is SGHAT and CDR2 is FQDESV (reference sequence). CDR3 loop: CASSSDGVGTEAFF. CDR3 sequence (DNA): TGTGCCAGCAGCTCCGACGGGGTGGGCACTGAAGCTTTCTTT. Looking up the rest from reference TRBV11-1 and TRBJ1-1 gives the full variable domain: EAEVAQSPRYKITEKSQAVAFWCDPISGHATLYWYRQILGQGPELLVQFQDESVVDDSQLPKDRFSAERLKGVDSTLKIQPAELGDSAMYLCASSSDGVGTEAFFGQGTRLTVV.

The V and J genes are TRBV5-1 and TRBJ2-3; D is possibly TRBD1 (5 bases). Trimming removed 3 bases from V and 7 bases from J, with 12 bases in between. This CDR3 contains 13 residues. Germline CDR1 reads SGHRS; CDR2 reads YFSETQ. CDR3 nucleotide sequence: TGCGCCAGCAGCTGGGCAGGGTCAAATACGCAGTATTTT. Amino acids: CASSWAGSNTQYF.